One sample yielded the 10 T cell receptor beta chains listed below, sequenced in a study of T cells in Graves' hyperthyroidism and ophthalmopathy. From RNA transcripts, TCR beta CDR3 regions were amplified. First-round RT-PCR with HTBI primers amplified the TCR CDR3 region. One entry per CDR3 protein results from TCRdb running MiXCR on the multiplex PCR reads. Counted here are over 350,000 distinct CDR3 sequences, approximately 17% occurring once; the ten biggest clones make up 40% to 45%. The sample consisted of blood. These receptors were obtained from a man aged 18 to 29 with Graves' ophthalmopathy.

This clonotype was observed at least ten times. The V gene is TRBV12-3 or TRBV12-4, the J gene TRBJ1-5; D perhaps matches TRBD1 (5 bases). Trimming removed 3 bases from V and 3 bases from J, with 9 bases in between. This CDR3 is built from 14 residues. The CDR3 loop is CASSFRGINQPQHF. CDR3 bases: TGTGCCAGCAGTTTCCGGGGGATCAATCAGCCCCAGCATTTT.

About this clonotype: Since a much larger clone is just one base distant, this may be a read error. V usage is TRBV7-9 and J usage is TRBJ1-5, with TRBD1 matching over 10 bases. CDR1 is SEHNR and CDR2 is FQNEAQ in the germline V gene (reference sequence). The CDR3 runs to 16 residues. V lost 5 bases, J lost 1 base, and 5 bases stayed unmatched. The CDR3 here is CASSPGTGASNQPQHF. DNA for the CDR3: TGTGCCAGCAGCCCAGGGACAGGGGCGAGCAATCAGCCCCAGCATTTT.

The sample holds many counts of this clonotype. The chain carries TRBV27 and TRBJ2-7; TRBD1 might be the D (6 bases). Germline CDR1 and CDR2: MNHEY and SMNVEV (reference sequence). Between the trimmed V and J ends, which lost 3 bases and 3 bases, there was a span of 12 bases. There are 14 residues in the CDR3. The CDR3: CASSFSGQHYEQYF. CDR3 nucleotide sequence: TGTGCCAGCAGTTTTTCAGGACAGCACTACGAGCAGTACTTC.

There are many counts of this clonotype. This sequence joins TRBV20-1 and TRBJ1-1, with D perhaps TRBD1 (5 bases). There are 13 residues in the CDR3. The V end lost 3 bases, the J end lost 1 base, and 9 bases lay between the germline ends. Germline loops: CDR1 DFQATT, CDR2 SNEGSKA (reference sequence). For the CDR3, the DNA is TGCAGTGCTAGTCAGGACACGAACACTGAAGCTTTCTTT. It encodes CSASQDTNTEAFF.

This clonotype was seen a handful of times. V usage is TRBV6-2 or TRBV6-3 and J usage is TRBJ1-6, with D possibly TRBD1 on 5 matching bases. The germline V gene encodes CDR1 MNHEY and CDR2 SVGEGT. V lost 1 base, J lost 16 bases, and 20 bases lay in between. The CDR3 runs to 15 residues. In nucleotides, the CDR3 is TGTGCCAGCAGTTACTTGGGACGGGGAGAGCTGAGGCTCCACTTT. Encoded protein: CASSYLGRGELRLHF.

This clonotype has ten or more counts. The V call is TRBV7-7, the J call TRBJ2-3; D is unclear. V dropped 5 bases and J dropped 10 bases, with 19 bases sitting between them. CDR1 is SSHAT and CDR2 is FNYEAQ in the germline V gene (reference sequence). This CDR3 contains 14 residues. The CDR3 sequence is CASSPGEGKMPQYF. The CDR3 bases are TGTGCCAGCAGCCCAGGTGAAGGGAAGATGCCGCAGTATTTT.

V and J are TRBV10-3 and TRBJ1-2, with D unresolved. The CDR3 runs to 15 residues. Germline V gives CDR1 ENHRY, CDR2 SYGVKD. V shed 7 bases and J shed 4 bases, with 19 bases lying between them. The CDR3 DNA reads as TGTGCCATCACCCCCGGGGAAACGCGCGGCTATGGCTACACCTTC. As protein: CAITPGETRGYGYTF.

The V call is TRBV4-1, the J call TRBJ1-6; D ambiguous. CDR1 and CDR2 from the germline V gene are MGHRA and YSYEKL. Trimming cost V 4 bases and J 10 bases, with 17 bases left between them. CDR3 length equals 15 residues. CDR3 sequence (DNA): TGCGCCAGCAGCCGCCCCGGTGGAGGGAGCTCACCCCTCCACTTT. Encoded protein: CASSRPGGGSSPLHF.

V is TRBV28 and J is TRBJ1-1, with 7 positions matching TRBD1. Germline CDR1 and CDR2: MDHEN and SYDVKM. There are 15 residues in the CDR3. Trimming removed 3 bases from V and 3 bases from J; junction bases left unmatched: 7. CDR3 DNA: TGTGCCAGCAGTTTTGCAGGGGGGGATGACACTGAAGCTTTCTTT. It codes for CASSFAGGDDTEAFF.

This sequence joins TRBV19 and TRBJ1-2; 8 bases fit TRBD1. The V gene end was trimmed by 6 bases and the J gene end by 5 bases; junction bases not matched to a gene: 11. The germline gives CDR1 LNHDA, CDR2 SQIVND (reference sequence). CDR3 length: 15 residues. CDR3 coding DNA: TGTGCCAGTAGCCTGACAGGGGTTCGCCGGTATGGCTACACCTTC. This gives the protein CASSLTGVRRYGYTF.